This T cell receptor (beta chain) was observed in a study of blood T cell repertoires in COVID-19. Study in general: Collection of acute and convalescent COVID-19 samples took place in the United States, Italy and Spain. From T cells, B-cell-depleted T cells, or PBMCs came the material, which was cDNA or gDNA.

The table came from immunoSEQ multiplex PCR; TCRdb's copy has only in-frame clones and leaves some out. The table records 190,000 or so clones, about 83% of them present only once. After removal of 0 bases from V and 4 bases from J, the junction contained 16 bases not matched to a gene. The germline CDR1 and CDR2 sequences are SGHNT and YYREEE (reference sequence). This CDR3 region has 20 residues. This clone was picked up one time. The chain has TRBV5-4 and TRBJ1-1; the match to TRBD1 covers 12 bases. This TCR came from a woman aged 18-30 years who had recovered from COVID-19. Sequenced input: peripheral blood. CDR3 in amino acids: CASSLDYYGTGGEMGTEAFF. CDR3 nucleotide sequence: TGTGCCAGCAGCTTGGACTACTACGGGACAGGGGGCGAAATGGGCACTGAAGCTTTCTTT.